This T cell receptor (beta chain) was found in a study of patients and donors after allogeneic stem cell transplantation (dated by TCRdb to 2018 to 2021). Libraries were prepared through RT-PCR. TCRdb names NextSeq 550 as the instrument used. TCRdb cleaned the public reads at Q25 with fastp, built clones with MiXCR and kept in-frame beta chains. Each record represents a unique CDR3 protein, reported with the most common genes and DNA among its rows. Within this sample are hundreds of thousands of distinct CDR3 sequences, with 11% to 15% of them counted one time only. The top ten hold approximately 10% of the sample. The CDR3 starts with the cysteine, ends with the phenylalanine, and has 14 residues. The read is trimmed to its CDR3 DNA, 42 bases read in frame from base 1. CDR1 and CDR2, per the germline V gene, are SQVTM and ANQGSEA. A distance of 13 bases separates the germline ends of V and J, which lose 3 bases and 2 bases respectively.

A few counts support this clonotype. The antigen this receptor binds is unknown. It has no much larger one-base neighbor in the sample; base qualities were not kept. The TCR sequence derives from a human donor who was either an allogeneic HSCT recipient or a stem cell or donor lymphocyte infusion donor (not recorded which). It is not recorded whose cells these are; they may come from a transplant donor. The sequenced sample consisted of blood, either unsorted or a sorted T cell fraction (not recorded which). The V and J genes are TRBV29-1 and TRBJ1-2, with the identity of the D gene unclear. The DNA is as follows: TGCAGCGTTGAGAGTGGAGGGTTGAACTATGGCTACACCTTC. It translates as CSVESGGLNYGYTF. Extended through the reference TRBV29-1 and TRBJ1-2 proteins, this CDR3 yields the full variable domain: SAVISQKPSRDICQRGTSLTIQCQVDSQVTMMFWYRQQPGQSLTLIATANQGSEATYESGFVIDKFPISRPNLTFSTLTVSNMSPEDSSIYLCSVESGGLNYGYTFGSGTRLTVV.